This TCR beta chain was captured in a study of T cells expressing NK-cell markers. Study context: Sorted CD3+CD56+NKG2C+, CD3+CD56+NKG2C- and CD3+CD56-NKG2C+ T cells provided the TCR beta repertoires. In the group of eight sequenced donors, seven were HCMV-seropositive and one was seronegative. Whole-study findings and limits: Whether expanded NKG2C-expressing T cell clones recognize HCMV is unknown.

With regard to this clonotype: Its antigen is unknown.

The CDR3 contains 12 residues. Germline V lookup: CDR1 SGHAT, CDR2 FQNNGV. UMIs accompanied the 5'RACE template switching by which TCR beta cDNA was made. TCRdb reworked the 5' RACE reads into one entry per CDR3 protein, no DNA. The sample table sets out 350,000 to 400,000 distinct CDR3 sequences. Material for sequencing was blood T cells: a sorted CD56 or NKG2C T cell subset, CD4+ or CD8+ T cells, or bulk PBMC T cells (not recorded which). The chain employs TRBV11-2 and TRBJ2-1; the TRBD1 assignment by TCRdb is unverifiable without DNA. The sequence came from a woman aged 45-65 years in good health. CDR3 protein: CASRFGGNEQFF.